This T cell receptor (beta chain) was retrieved from a study of blood T cell repertoires in COVID-19. Study summary: Specimens from acute and convalescent COVID-19 originated in the United States, Italy and Spain. PBMCs, B-cell-depleted T cells, or T cells provided the cDNA or gDNA that made up the material.

The CDR3 length is 15 residues. Germline V lookup: CDR1 LGHDT, CDR2 YNNKEL (reference sequence). Trimming at V came to 7 bases and at J to 4 bases, leaving 7 bases not matched to a gene. Original data processing: Scientists estimated how many nucleated cells there were by amplifying reference gene primers. The table came from immunoSEQ multiplex PCR; TCRdb's copy has only in-frame clones and leaves some out. V and J calls and clone size come straight from that table; D and trimming were deduced from the DNA. Found here are 100,000 or so clones, approximately 82% of them singletons; the top ten hold approximately 10%.

This clonotype was obtained from a man in his 70s with active or convalescent COVID-19. Specimen: peripheral blood. This rearrangement joins TRBV3-1 (or the pseudogene TRBV3-2) to TRBJ2-3, with TRBD2 identical over 11 bases. The CDR3 sequence: CASTTSSGGADTQYF. CDR3 sequence (DNA): TGTGCCAGCACCACCAGTAGCGGGGGGGCAGATACGCAGTATTTT.